The sequence of this T cell receptor (beta chain) was determined in a study of monozygotic twins with cystic fibrosis. Germline V gene sequence: CDR1 SNHLY, CDR2 FYNNEI. V was trimmed by 1 base and J by 5 bases, leaving 4 bases between them. The CDR3 is made up of 12 amino acids. TCRdb's table, derived via immunoSEQ multiplex PCR, lists solely in-frame clones and lacks some. This table holds some 32,000 clones, roughly 90% found once. The specimen was blood. This TCR came from a girl under 10 years old with cystic fibrosis. This chain links TRBV2 with TRBJ2-3, with D uncertain. The chain's CDR3 is CASSEGLDTQYF. CDR3 nucleotide sequence: TGTGCCAGCAGTGAAGGGTTAGATACGCAGTATTTT.